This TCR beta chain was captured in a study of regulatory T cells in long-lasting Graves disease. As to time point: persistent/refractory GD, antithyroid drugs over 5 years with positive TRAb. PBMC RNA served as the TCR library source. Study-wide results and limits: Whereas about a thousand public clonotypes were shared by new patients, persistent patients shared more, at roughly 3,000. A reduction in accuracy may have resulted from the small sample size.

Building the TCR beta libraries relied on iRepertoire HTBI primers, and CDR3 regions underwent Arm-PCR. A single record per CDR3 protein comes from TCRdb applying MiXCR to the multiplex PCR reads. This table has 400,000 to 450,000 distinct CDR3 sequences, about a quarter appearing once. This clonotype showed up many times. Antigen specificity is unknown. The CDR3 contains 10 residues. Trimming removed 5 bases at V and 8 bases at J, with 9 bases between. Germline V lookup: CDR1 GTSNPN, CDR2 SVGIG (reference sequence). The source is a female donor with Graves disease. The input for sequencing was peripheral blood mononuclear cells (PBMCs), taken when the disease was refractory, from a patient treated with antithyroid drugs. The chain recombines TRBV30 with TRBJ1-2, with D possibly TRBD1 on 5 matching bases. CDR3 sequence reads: CAWGDRGYTF. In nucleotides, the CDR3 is TGTGCCTGGGGGGACCGGGGCTACACCTTC.